These 22 T cell receptor beta chains share one sample of origin, sequenced in a study of CD8+ T cells in alopecia areata (dated by TCRdb to between 2018 and 2020). Library generation was performed with the immunoSEQ multiplex PCR assay. RNA was extracted from all samples and reverse transcribed into cDNA, which served as template for TCR sequencing. The table was pulled from immuneACCESS by TCRdb, which kept in-frame rearrangements only. Such tables lose some clones; where checked, under half of the loss comes from unresolved V genes, and the rest has no known cause. This sample contains about 120,000 clones, none of which is a singleton. About 18% of the sample is in the top ten clones. The sequencing input was lesional skin. The receptors originated from a C3H/HeJ mouse with alopecia areata. The strain in question carries the MHC haplotype H2-k.

This clone has a handful of counts. Gene and germline names: mouse. The CDR3 end lies 4 residues beyond the end of the read and is filled in from the germline J gene. V and J are TRBV13-2 and TRBJ1-1, with D unclear. Looked up from germline, CDR1 is NNHNN and CDR2 is SYGAGS (reference sequence). The CDR3 contains 14 residues. Trimming took off 2 bases at V and 0 bases at J, with 8 bases between the two ends. The CDR3 loop reads CASGEPTANTEVFF. The sequenced CDR3 bases are TGTGCCAGCGGTGAGCCAACAGCAAACACA.

This clone has more than one count but fewer than ten. Here the gene names and germline are mouse. With the read ending 4 residues before the CDR3 end, the germline J gene is used to fill in that end. J is TRBJ2-1 and V is TRBV1; TRBD2 agrees at 8 bases. Germline CDR1 is NSQYPW and CDR2 is LRSPGD (reference sequence). V shed 1 base, J shed 6 bases, and the junction held 2 bases outside the gene matches. The CDR3 spans 14 residues. CDR3 DNA, as far as it was read: TGCACCTGCAGTGCAGTGGACTGGGTTGCT. Translating gives CTCSAVDWVA. The CDR3 in its entirety is CTCSAVDWVAEQFF.

This clone was recorded many times. Gene labels here are mouse ones. The read halts 4 residues ahead of the CDR3 end, with the missing end drawn from the germline J gene. The chain combines TRBV13-3 with TRBJ2-1, with 7 bases matching TRBD2. This CDR3 is built from 13 residues. Germline loops: CDR1 NNHDY, CDR2 SYVADS. The CDR3 reads CASSDVGGTEQFF. CDR3 DNA (partial): TGTGCCAGCAGTGACGTGGGGGGTACT.

This clone has more than one count but fewer than ten. The genes are named according to mouse. CDR3 residues: CASSIRGQHYEQYF. CDR3 DNA, as far as it was read: TGTGCCAGCAGTATTAGGGGACAGCATTAT. J is TRBJ2-7 and V is TRBV19; TRBD1 agrees at 7 bases. The read ends 4 residues early relative to the CDR3; the germline J gene fills the gap. Germline CDR1 is FNHDT and CDR2 is SITEND (reference sequence). The CDR3 totals 14 residues.

This clone showed up just a few times. The listed TCRdb protein conflicts with the DNA translation at residue 11, and the protein shown is translated directly from the DNA. Genes and germline come from the mouse. The CDR3 extends 3 residues past the end of the read, so its final part is completed from the germline J gene. V and J are TRBV1 and TRBJ1-6, with 9 bases fitting TRBD1. TRBJ1-6 is reported as an ORF; its role is uncertain. CDR3 length equals 14 residues. The trim removed 5 bases at V and 7 bases at J, leaving 3 bases unmatched. Germline-derived CDR1 and CDR2 are NSQYPW and LRSPGD (reference sequence). The sequenced part of the CDR3 DNA is TGCACCTGCAGTCAACAGGGGGCGAATTCGCCC. Translation: CTCSQQGANSP. The full CDR3 sequence reads CTCSQQGANSPLYF.

This clone has more than one count but fewer than ten. Germline and genes here are mouse. The read halts 4 residues ahead of the CDR3 end, with the missing end drawn from the germline J gene. The chain combines TRBV13-2 with TRBJ2-2; D possibly corresponds to TRBD1 (5 bases). Germline V lookup: CDR1 NNHNN, CDR2 SYGAGS (reference sequence). The CDR3 consists of 12 residues. V lost 9 bases and J 2 bases, leaving 8 bases between the germline ends. CDR3 DNA (partial): TGTGCCACTCCAGGGAACACCGGG. Protein product: CATPGNTG. The complete CDR3 sequence is CATPGNTGQLYF.

In regard to this clone: Genes and germline are mouse. The observed sequence ends 4 residues before the CDR3 terminus, with the missing tail filled in from the germline J gene. The identical CDR3 is also encoded by other nucleotide sequences in the sample. The chain combines TRBV17 with TRBJ2-7, with a possible D match to TRBD2 (6 bases). Deletions cut 0 bases from V and 1 base from J, with 7 bases between. This CDR3 has 14 residues. The germline gives CDR1 MNHDT, CDR2 YYDKIL. The CDR3 loop is CASSREGGSYEQYF. CDR3 bases read: TGTGCTAGCAGTAGAGAGGGGGGTTCCTAT.

At least ten counts were recorded for this clone. Gene names are mouse gene names. The sequenced fragment ends 4 residues before the CDR3 boundary, so the rest is inferred from the germline J gene. The chain joins TRBV13-3 to TRBJ2-1; TRBD1 aligns across 8 bases. Germline CDR1 NNHDY, CDR2 SYVADS. CDR3 length equals 13 residues. CDR3 bases read: TGTGCCAGCAGCCGGACAGGGTCGGCT. It is translated as CASSRTGSA. The CDR3 in full is CASSRTGSAEQFF.

With respect to this clone: The gene names given are mouse names. The read terminates 4 residues ahead of where the CDR3 ends, so the germline J gene completes it. The rearrangement links TRBV13-3 to TRBJ2-7; maybe TRBD1 (6 bases). The CDR3 runs 14 residues. In germline, CDR1 is NNHDY, CDR2 SYVADS. The covered CDR3 bases are TGTGCCAGCAGTGGGCCAGGGGATGGGGAT. Amino acid sequence: CASSGPGDGD. Given in full, the CDR3 is CASSGPGDGDEQYF.

A few counts support this clone. Gene names denote mouse genes. With the read ending 4 residues before the CDR3 end, the germline J gene is used to fill in that end. V usage is TRBV13-3 and J usage is TRBJ1-4, with D perhaps matching TRBD1 (5 bases). Germline V gives CDR1 NNHDY, CDR2 SYVADS. The CDR3 extends over 13 amino acids. The CDR3 loop reads CASSQGRSERLFF. The sequenced part of the CDR3 DNA is TGTGCCAGCAGTCAGGGAAGGAGCGAA.

With respect to this clone: Gene names and germline refer to mouse. The read gets to within 4 residues of the CDR3 end, and the germline J gene fills in the rest. The chain joins TRBV1 to TRBJ2-7, with TRBD2 identical over 10 bases. CDR1 and CDR2 (germline): NSQYPW, LRSPGD (reference sequence). The CDR3 spans 15 residues. The CDR3 region is CTCSAETGLGYEQYF. Incomplete CDR3 DNA: TGCACCTGCAGTGCAGAAACGGGACTGGGGTAT.

Note on this clone: Mouse gene names and germline throughout. The CDR3 end is not reached by the read, which stops 4 residues before it; the germline J gene fills it in. The chain has TRBV19 and TRBJ1-1, with D unresolved. The germline V gene has CDR1 FNHDT and CDR2 SITEND (reference sequence). Trimming left V 1 base short and J 1 base short, with 5 bases between. CDR3 length: 13 residues. The CDR3 DNA, read in part, is TGTGCCAGCAGTATACATCAAAACACA. Translating it yields CASSIHQNT. The whole CDR3 protein is CASSIHQNTEVFF.

In regard to this clone: Germline and genes: mouse. From the germline J gene comes the end of the CDR3, since the read stops 4 residues before it. J is TRBJ2-7 and V is TRBV19; a possible D gene is TRBD1 (5 bases). Per germline, CDR1 FNHDT and CDR2 SITEND (reference sequence). V lost 1 base to trimming and J lost 0 bases, with 11 bases between them. The CDR3 consists of 15 residues. Partial CDR3 DNA: TGTGCCAGCAGTATAAGGCAGGGCAGCTCCTAT. This codes for CASSIRQGSSY. The whole CDR3 sequence is CASSIRQGSSYEQYF.

Remarks on this clone: Gene names refer to mouse genes. The covered CDR3 bases are TGTGCCAGCAGTGAGTCCCCTGGGGGTAACTATGCT. Its translation: CASSESPGGNYA. The CDR3 in its entirety is CASSESPGGNYAEQFF. This chain connects TRBV13-1 to TRBJ2-1, with 7 bases that match TRBD2. The read comes to an end 4 residues before the CDR3 does, leaving the germline J gene to fill in the end. Unmatched junction bases numbered 5, after V lost 2 bases and J lost 0 bases. Germline V gene lookup returns CDR1 NSHNY and CDR2 SYGAGN. This CDR3 spans 16 amino acids.

This clone was counted between two and nine times. Gene names follow the mouse nomenclature. The missing CDR3 end, 4 residues past where the read stops, is filled in from the germline J gene. The genes are TRBV13-3 and TRBJ2-1; D gene uncertain. The CDR3 runs 14 residues. Germline loops: CDR1 NNHDY, CDR2 SYVADS. V was pared by 4 bases and J by 1 base, with 9 bases between. The CDR3 DNA, read in part, is TGTGCCAGCAGTATCGACAAAAACTATGCT. As protein: CASSIDKNYA. The full CDR3 sequence reads CASSIDKNYAEQFF.

This clone was observed a few times. Genes here carry mouse names. The read falls 4 residues short of the CDR3 end, and the missing part is taken from the germline J gene. V gene TRBV19 combines with J gene TRBJ2-7, with D possibly matching TRBD1 (5 bases). Germline assignment: CDR1 FNHDT and CDR2 SITEND (reference sequence). V lost 2 bases to trimming and J lost 3 bases, with 12 bases between them. The length of the CDR3 is 14 residues. This CDR3 is CASSIWQGDYEQYF. The CDR3 bases that were read are TGTGCCAGCAGTATCTGGCAGGGAGACTAT. Supplemented by reference TRBV19 and TRBJ2-7, the full variable domain reads GGIITQTPKFLIGQEGQKLTLKCQQNFNHDTMYWYRQDSGKGLRLIYYSITENDLQKGDLSEGYDASREKKSSFSLTVTSAQKNEMAVFLCASSIWQGDYEQYFGPGTRLTVL.

This clone was recorded at least ten times. Gene names are mouse gene names. The sequenced fragment ends 4 residues before the CDR3 boundary, so the rest is inferred from the germline J gene. The rearrangement joins TRBV13-3 to TRBJ1-2; 9 bases align to TRBD1. Germline CDR1 reads NNHDY; CDR2 reads SYVADS. The CDR3 is made up of 13 amino acids. Here the CDR3 reads CASSPGQGPDYTF. CDR3 DNA, as far as it was read: TGTGCCAGCAGTCCGGGACAGGGACCC.

This clone was recorded a few times. Germline and genes here are mouse. The read ends 4 residues early relative to the CDR3; the germline J gene fills the gap. The chain is built from TRBV5 and TRBJ1-4, with 9 bases matching TRBD1. Germline lookup yields CDR1 LGHNA and CDR2 YNLKQL (reference sequence). The ends lost 2 bases at V and 6 bases at J; junction bases unmatched: 4. The CDR3 is 15 residues long. CDR3 DNA (partial): TGTGCCAGCAGCCAACGGGACAGGGAGCACGAA. Protein sequence: CASSQRDREHE. The complete CDR3 reads CASSQRDREHERLFF.

This clone was detected only a few times. Each gene name is a mouse one. This CDR3 reads CASSTGTGGYTGQLYF. The sequenced CDR3 bases are TGTGCCAGCAGCACCGGGACAGGGGGATACACCGGG. The rearrangement links TRBV19 to TRBJ2-2, with TRBD1 matching over 11 bases. The read falls 4 residues short of the CDR3 end, and the missing part is taken from the germline J gene. The junction had 6 bases not matched to a gene; V was cut back by 5 bases and J by 3 bases. CDR1 is FNHDT, CDR2 SITEND, per germline (reference sequence). This CDR3 comprises 16 residues.

This clone was seen a handful of times. Mouse germline and gene names are used. The read terminates 4 residues ahead of where the CDR3 ends, so the germline J gene completes it. This chain connects TRBV13-1 to TRBJ2-5, with 10 bases aligning to TRBD2. CDR1 and CDR2 (germline): NSHNY, SYGAGN. The CDR3 is 14 residues long. CDR3 sequence reads: CASSGGLGADTQYF. CDR3 bases read: TGTGCCAGCAGTGGAGGACTGGGGGCCGAC.

As regards this clone: The listed genes are named as in mouse. The CDR3 spells CASSDARHTYEQYF. The DNA read from the CDR3 is TGTGCCAGCAGTGATGCTAGACACACCTAT. This chain joins TRBV13-1 and TRBJ2-7; D gene ambiguous. Read sequence stops 4 residues before the CDR3 end, and the germline J gene provides the missing end. The CDR3 is made up of 14 amino acids. Trimming removed 0 bases from V and 2 bases from J, with 9 bases in between. CDR1 and CDR2 from the germline V gene are NSHNY and SYGAGN.

This clone appeared a few times. The germline and genes are mouse ones. Read coverage stops 4 residues before the CDR3 terminus; the germline J gene supplies the remainder. The chain has TRBV1 and TRBJ2-5; D possibly corresponds to TRBD2 (5 bases). The CDR3 covers 13 residues. Looked up from germline, CDR1 is NSQYPW and CDR2 is LRSPGD (reference sequence). CDR3 sequence reads: CTCSALGGDTQYF. The part of the CDR3 DNA that was read is TGCACCTGCAGTGCCCTGGGCGGAGAC.